Below are 7 T cell receptor beta chains sequenced from a single sample in a study of tumor and adjacent non-tumor tissue in lung cancer. This sample's RNA came from whole unsorted tissue. TCRbeta libraries were built with three rounds of nested PCR, modified from ARM-PCR. Via MiXCR, TCRdb re-called the multiplex PCR reads, giving one row per CDR3 protein. This table holds 69,000 or so distinct CDR3 sequences, around 73% found once. What was sequenced was lung tumor tissue. These receptors came from a man aged 55-75 years with non-small cell lung cancer.

On this clonotype itself: A much larger clone differs from this one at a single base, so this may be a read error. The genes are TRBV11-2 and TRBJ2-1, with 10 positions matching TRBD2. This CDR3 is built from 14 residues. Germline V gene sequence: CDR1 SGHAT, CDR2 FQNNGV. CDR3 sequence reads: CVSSRTSGYNEQFF. The CDR3 region has the DNA TGTGTCAGCAGCCGGACTAGCGGATACAATGAGCAGTTCTTC.

Regarding this clonotype: The germline gene is not matched at one end of the junction; a read error may be the cause. The chain joins TRBV6-1 to TRBJ2-7; D possibly uses TRBD1 or TRBD2 (5 bases each). This CDR3 contains 14 residues. The germline V gene has CDR1 MNHNS and CDR2 SASEGT. The CDR3 DNA follows: TGTGCCAGCAGGGGAGACAGTCTTGTCAACGAGCAGAACTTC. It is translated as CASRGDSLVNEQNF.

A note on this clonotype: The CDR3 ends on some other residue instead of the conserved phenylalanine or tryptophan, so this is likely a read error. No DNA is shown, since the ends of the CDR3 on it are uncertain; the CDR3 is the one TCRdb lists. The V and J genes are TRBV6-1 and TRBJ2-7; the table's D call of TRBD1 was not tested on the DNA. Germline V gene data show CDR1 as MNHNS and CDR2 as SASEGT. From its first to its last residue, the CDR3 has 12 amino acids. The CDR3 loop reads CASQGAVIQQCI.

Concerning this clonotype itself: It may be a read error: a sequence one base away is much more abundant. The V gene is TRBV11-2, the J gene TRBJ2-7, with D perhaps being TRBD1 or TRBD2 (5 bases each). This CDR3 contains 14 residues. V lost 5 bases, J lost 0 bases, and 11 bases lay in between. Germline V gives CDR1 SGHAT, CDR2 FQNNGV. CDR3 amino acids: CASSRDAFSYEQYF. The CDR3 region has the DNA TGTGCCAGCAGCCGGGACGCCTTCTCCTACGAGCAGTACTTC.

To note about this clonotype: A much larger clone differs by one base, so this may be a read error. The rearrangement links TRBV20-1 to TRBJ1-1, with D unresolved. The CDR3 has 10 residues. Trimming cost V 3 bases and J 7 bases, with 6 bases left between them. CDR1 is DFQATT, CDR2 SNEGSKA, per germline (reference sequence). CDR3 amino acids: CSARRYEAFF. The CDR3 nucleotides are TGCAGTGCTAGGAGGTATGAAGCTTTCTTT.

Details on this clonotype: The CDR3 does not end in the conserved phenylalanine or tryptophan, so this is likely a read error. It is unclear where the CDR3 begins or ends on the DNA, so no DNA is shown, and the CDR3 is as TCRdb lists it. The chain links TRBV29-1 to TRBJ2-1; the DNA was not compared with TRBD2, the D call given in the table. Germline V gene lookup returns CDR1 SQVTM and CDR2 ANQGSEA. With termini counted, the CDR3 has 17 amino acids. The CDR3: CSVEGEYRDGLSNEQIL.

This clonotype is categorized as medium-sized. The rearrangement links TRBV12-3 or TRBV12-4 to TRBJ1-1, with a possible D match to TRBD1 (6 bases). The CDR3 sequence is 12 residues long. Trimming removed 3 bases from V and 10 bases from J, with 12 bases in between. The CDR3 coding sequence is TGTGCCAGCAGTTTTACAACAGGGCCAGCTTTCTTT. This encodes CASSFTTGPAFF.